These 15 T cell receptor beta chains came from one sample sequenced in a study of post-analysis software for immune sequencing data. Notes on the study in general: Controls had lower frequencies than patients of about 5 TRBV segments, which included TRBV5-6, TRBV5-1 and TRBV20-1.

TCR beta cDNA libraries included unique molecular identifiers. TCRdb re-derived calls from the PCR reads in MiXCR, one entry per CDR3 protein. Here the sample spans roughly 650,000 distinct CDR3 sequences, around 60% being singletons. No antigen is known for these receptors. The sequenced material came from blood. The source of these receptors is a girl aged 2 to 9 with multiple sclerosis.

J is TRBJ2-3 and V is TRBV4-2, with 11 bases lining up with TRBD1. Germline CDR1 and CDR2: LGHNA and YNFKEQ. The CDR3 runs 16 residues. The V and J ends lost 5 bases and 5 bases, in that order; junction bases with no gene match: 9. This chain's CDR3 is CASSEGTGGAIDTQYF. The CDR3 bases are TGTGCCAGCAGCGAAGGGACAGGGGGGGCAATAGATACGCAGTATTTT.

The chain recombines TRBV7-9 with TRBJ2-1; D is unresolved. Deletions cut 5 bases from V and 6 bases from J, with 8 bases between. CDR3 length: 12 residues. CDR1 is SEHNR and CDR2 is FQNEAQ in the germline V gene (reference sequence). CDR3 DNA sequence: TGTGCCAGCAGCCACGCGTGCAATGAGCAGTTCTTC. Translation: CASSHACNEQFF.

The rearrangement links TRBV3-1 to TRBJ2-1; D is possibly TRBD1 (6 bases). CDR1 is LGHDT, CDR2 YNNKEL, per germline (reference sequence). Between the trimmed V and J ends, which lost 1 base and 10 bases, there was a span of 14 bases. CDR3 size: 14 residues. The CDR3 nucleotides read TGTGCCAGCAGCCAAGGGCTGGGACAAAGGGAGCAGTTCTTC. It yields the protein CASSQGLGQREQFF.

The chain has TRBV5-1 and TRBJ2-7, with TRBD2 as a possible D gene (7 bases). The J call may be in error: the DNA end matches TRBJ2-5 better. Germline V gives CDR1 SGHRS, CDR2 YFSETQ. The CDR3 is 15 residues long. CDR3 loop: CASSFAAGDRETQYF. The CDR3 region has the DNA TGCGCCAGCAGCTTCGCTGCGGGAGACAGGGAGACCCAGTACTTC.

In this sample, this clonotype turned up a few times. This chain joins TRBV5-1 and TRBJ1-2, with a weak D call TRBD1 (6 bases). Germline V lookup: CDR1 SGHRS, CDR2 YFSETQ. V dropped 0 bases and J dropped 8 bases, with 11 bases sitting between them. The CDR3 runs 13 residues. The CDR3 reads CASSLDREYGYTF. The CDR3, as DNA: TGCGCCAGCAGCTTGGACAGGGAATACGGCTACACCTTC. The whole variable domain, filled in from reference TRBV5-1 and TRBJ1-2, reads KAGVTQTPRYLIKTRGQQVTLSCSPISGHRSVSWYQQTPGQGLQFLFEYFSETQRNKGNFPGRFSGRQFSNSRSEMNVSTLELGDSALYLCASSLDREYGYTFGSGTRLTVV.

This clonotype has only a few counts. The CDR3 DNA reads TGTGCCAGCAGCTCGGAGGGAGGGAATGAGCAGTACTTC. It is translated as CASSSEGGNEQYF. V and J are TRBV7-9 and TRBJ2-5; 7 bases are a match to TRBD2. The CDR3 extends over 13 amino acids. Germline V gene sequence: CDR1 SEHNR, CDR2 FQNEAQ (reference sequence). Trimming cost V 4 bases and J 11 bases; bases outside gene matches: 10.

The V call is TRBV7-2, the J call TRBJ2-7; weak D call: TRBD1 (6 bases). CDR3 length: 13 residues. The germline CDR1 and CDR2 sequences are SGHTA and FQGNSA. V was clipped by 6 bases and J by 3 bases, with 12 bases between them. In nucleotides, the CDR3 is TGTGCCAGCAGTCCTCCAGGGGACTACGAGCAGTACTTC. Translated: CASSPPGDYEQYF. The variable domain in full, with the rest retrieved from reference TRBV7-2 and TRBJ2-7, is GAGVSQSPSNKVTEKGKDVELRCDPISGHTALYWYRQSLGQGLEFLIYFQGNSAPDKSGLPSDRFSAERTGGSVSTLTIQRTQQEDSAVYLCASSPPGDYEQYFGPGTRLTVT.

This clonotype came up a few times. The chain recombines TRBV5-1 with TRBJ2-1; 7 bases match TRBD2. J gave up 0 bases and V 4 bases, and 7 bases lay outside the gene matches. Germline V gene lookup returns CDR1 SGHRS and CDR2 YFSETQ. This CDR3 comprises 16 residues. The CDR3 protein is CASSGSGAASYNEQFF. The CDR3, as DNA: TGCGCCAGCAGCGGGAGCGGGGCTGCCTCCTACAATGAGCAGTTCTTC.

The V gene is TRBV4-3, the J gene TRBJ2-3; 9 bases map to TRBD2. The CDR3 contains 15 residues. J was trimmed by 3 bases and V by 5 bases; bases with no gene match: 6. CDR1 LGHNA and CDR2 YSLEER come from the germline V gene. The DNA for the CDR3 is TGCGCCAGCAGCGAAGGACTAGCGAAAACAGATACGCAGTATTTT. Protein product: CASSEGLAKTDTQYF.

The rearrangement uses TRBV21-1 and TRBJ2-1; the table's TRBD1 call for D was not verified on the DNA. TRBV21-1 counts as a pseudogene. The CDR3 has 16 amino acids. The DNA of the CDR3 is TGTGCCAGCAGCAAAACGGACAGGTCCTCCTACAATGAGCAGTTCTTC. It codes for CASSKTDRSSYNEQFF.

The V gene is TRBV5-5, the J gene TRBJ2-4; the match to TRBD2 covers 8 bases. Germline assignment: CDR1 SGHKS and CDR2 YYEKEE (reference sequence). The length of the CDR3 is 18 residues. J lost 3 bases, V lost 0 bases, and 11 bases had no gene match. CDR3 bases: TGTGCCAGCAGCTTGGAATTCCGGGAGGGAGGGAGCAAAAACATTCAGTACTTC. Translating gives CASSLEFREGGSKNIQYF.

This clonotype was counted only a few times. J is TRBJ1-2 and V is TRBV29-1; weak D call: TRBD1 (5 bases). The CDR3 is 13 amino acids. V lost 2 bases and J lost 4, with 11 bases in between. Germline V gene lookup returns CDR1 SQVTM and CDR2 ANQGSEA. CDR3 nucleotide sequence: TGCAGCGTTGAACAGGGTATGGGCTATGGCTACACCTTC. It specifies CSVEQGMGYGYTF.

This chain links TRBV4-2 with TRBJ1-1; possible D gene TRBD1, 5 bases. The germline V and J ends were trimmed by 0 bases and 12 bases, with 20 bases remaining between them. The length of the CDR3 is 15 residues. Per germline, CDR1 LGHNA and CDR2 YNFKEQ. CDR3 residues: CASSQDFILGRLSFF. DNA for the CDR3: TGTGCCAGCAGCCAAGATTTTATCTTGGGGCGGTTATCTTTCTTT.

The CDR3 sequence: CASGQERRDGYTF. The CDR3 bases are TGTGCCAGCGGACAGGAGCGGAGAGATGGCTACACCTTC. The chain combines TRBV12-3 or TRBV12-4 with TRBJ1-2; 7 bases map to TRBD1. J gave up 6 bases and V 8 bases, and 9 bases lay outside the gene matches. The CDR3 sequence is 13 residues long.

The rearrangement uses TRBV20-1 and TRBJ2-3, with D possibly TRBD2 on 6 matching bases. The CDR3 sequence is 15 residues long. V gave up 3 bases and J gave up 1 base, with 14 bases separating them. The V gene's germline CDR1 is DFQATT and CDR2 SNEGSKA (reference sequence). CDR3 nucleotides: TGCAGTGCTAGTTGGAGGGACCCCGGCACAGATACGCAGTATTTT. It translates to CSASWRDPGTDTQYF.